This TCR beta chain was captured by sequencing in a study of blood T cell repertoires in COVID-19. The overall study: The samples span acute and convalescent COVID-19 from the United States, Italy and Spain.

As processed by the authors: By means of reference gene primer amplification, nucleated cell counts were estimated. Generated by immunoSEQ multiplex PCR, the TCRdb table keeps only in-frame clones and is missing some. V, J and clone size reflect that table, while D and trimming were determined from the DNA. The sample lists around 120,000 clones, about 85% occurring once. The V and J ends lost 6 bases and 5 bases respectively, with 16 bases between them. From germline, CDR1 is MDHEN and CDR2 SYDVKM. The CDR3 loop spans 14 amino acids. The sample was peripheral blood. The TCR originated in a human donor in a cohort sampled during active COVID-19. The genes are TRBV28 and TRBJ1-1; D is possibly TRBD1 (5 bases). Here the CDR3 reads CASRSGALLTEAFF. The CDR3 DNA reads TGTGCCAGCAGATCTGGGGCGTTATTAACTGAAGCTTTCTTT.